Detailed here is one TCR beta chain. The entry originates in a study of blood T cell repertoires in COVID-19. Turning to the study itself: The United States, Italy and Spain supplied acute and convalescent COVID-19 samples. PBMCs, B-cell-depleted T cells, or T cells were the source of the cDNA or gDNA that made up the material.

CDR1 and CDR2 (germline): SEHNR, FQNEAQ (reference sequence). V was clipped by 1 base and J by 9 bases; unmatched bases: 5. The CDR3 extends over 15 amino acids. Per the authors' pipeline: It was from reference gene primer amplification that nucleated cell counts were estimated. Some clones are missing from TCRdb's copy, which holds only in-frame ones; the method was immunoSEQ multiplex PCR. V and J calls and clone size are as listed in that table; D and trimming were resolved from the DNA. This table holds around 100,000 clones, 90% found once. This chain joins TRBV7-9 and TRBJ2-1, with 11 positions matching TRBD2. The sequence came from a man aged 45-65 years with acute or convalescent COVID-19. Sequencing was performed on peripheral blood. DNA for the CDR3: TGTGCCAGCAGCTTAGATAGCGGGAGGGCCCGTGAGCAGTTCTTC. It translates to CASSLDSGRAREQFF.